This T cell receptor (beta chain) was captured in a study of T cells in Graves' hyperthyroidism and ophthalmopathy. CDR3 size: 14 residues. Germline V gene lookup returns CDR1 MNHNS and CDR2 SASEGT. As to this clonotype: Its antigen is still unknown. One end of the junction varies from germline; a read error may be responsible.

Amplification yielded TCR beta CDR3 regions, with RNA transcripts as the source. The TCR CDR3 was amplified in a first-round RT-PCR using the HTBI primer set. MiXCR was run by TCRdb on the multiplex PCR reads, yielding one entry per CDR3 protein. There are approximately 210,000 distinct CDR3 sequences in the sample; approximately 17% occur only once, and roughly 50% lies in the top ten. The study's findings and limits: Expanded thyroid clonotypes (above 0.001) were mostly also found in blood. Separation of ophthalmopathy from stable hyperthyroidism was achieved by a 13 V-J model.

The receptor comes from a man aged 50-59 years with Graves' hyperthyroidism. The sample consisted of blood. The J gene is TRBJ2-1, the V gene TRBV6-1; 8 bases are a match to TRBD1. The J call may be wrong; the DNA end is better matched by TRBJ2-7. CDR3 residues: CASRDFAGGNEQYF. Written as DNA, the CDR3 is TGCGCCAGCAGAGACTTTGCAGGGGGCAATGAGCAGTACTTC.